The entry that follows covers one T cell receptor beta chain sequence. What this receptor recognizes is not known. Qualities for individual bases were not recorded, and no much larger clone is one base off. This record comes from a study of Ad26.COV2.S vaccination and SARS-CoV-2 variants (dated by TCRdb to about 2021). A note on the overall study: Donors in the vaccine arm were drawn from COV1001, a phase I-IIa trial of Ad26.COV2.S in healthy adults that was multicentre, randomized, double-blind and placebo-controlled. The TCR-sequenced set comprised about 32 samples: about 19 Ad26.COV2.S vaccine recipients, 5 placebo recipients and 8 SARS-CoV-2 convalescent individuals. The specificity and breadth of SARS-CoV-2-reactive T cell receptors after Ad26.COV2.S vaccination were assessed by TCRbeta repertoire sequencing. Investigators remained blinded to trial group allocation during experiments and outcome assessment. Trial participants were randomized into five groups of five, in which low-dose or high-dose Ad26.COV2.S was given once or twice, or placebo was given on both occasions. Ad26.COV2.S was given intramuscularly at 5x10^10 or 1x10^11 viral particles, as a single shot or as two shots 56 days apart.

The immunoSEQ Assay was used to sequence TCRbeta CDR3 regions. After extraction, genomic DNA underwent amplification by bias-controlled multiplex PCR, followed by high-throughput sequencing. As for the original processing: Collapsing and filtering of sequences were performed to quantify the absolute abundance of each unique TCRbeta CDR3 region. Usable DNA was measured by amplifying reference genes present in all nucleated cells, and TCRbeta template counts were normalized to that usable DNA to estimate T cell fraction. Repertoire TCRs were annotated as SARS-CoV-2-specific when V gene, CDR3 amino acid sequence and J gene were exactly matched to a known reactive TCR set. The reference SARS-CoV-2 TCR set was derived from MIRA and filtered for enrichment in COVID-19-positive ImmuneCODE repertoires, a step that removed public or cross-reactive TCRs. Based on the MIRA antigens, annotated TCRs were further analysed at the level of specific ORF or position within ORF. Depth was the summed frequency of annotated unique rearrangements, while breadth was defined as annotated unique rearrangements over total unique productive rearrangements. Group comparisons of TCR breadth used two-sided Wilcoxon rank-sum tests. This immuneACCESS table, as held by TCRdb, lists in-frame sequences with V and J called but not all clones. Of the missing ones, under half trace to an unresolved V gene in checked studies; the others have no known cause. That table is the source of V, J and clone size, and D and trimming were worked out from the DNA. The sample table records about 420,000 clones; around 87% of these occur just once. About 3.6% of the sample is in the top ten clones.

From the cysteine up to the phenylalanine, the CDR3 has a length of 11 residues. CDR3 DNA is the only sequence kept; it has 33 bases, read in frame from the first base. The germline V and J ends show losses of 4 bases and 12 bases respectively, and no gene match explains 5 bases of the junction. CDR1 and CDR2, per the germline V gene (reference sequence), are DFQATT and SNEGSKA. Results the study describes overall, beyond this receptor: The authors noted that total T cell responses may have been underestimated by the TCR breadth and depth analyses. After vaccination, spike-specific CD8+ and CD4+ T cell responses were reported to show substantial breadth. Comparable non-spike TCR breadth was observed between vaccine and placebo recipients, consistent with only spike being contained in the vaccine. Compared with placebo recipients, Ad26.COV2.S recipients showed higher spike-specific TCR breadth (P = 0.0014). The study was not powered for comparison of responses between vaccine doses or regimens.

This specimen's treatment or condition label, interpreted: some 19 received Ad26.COV2.S at low or high dose, single or two shots; roughly 5 received placebo; per-sample allocation not given. For vaccine and placebo recipients, repertoires were sequenced using samples collected on day 63 after the first injection. In Cohort 1b, about two dozen adults aged 18-55 years were enrolled at a single site in Boston, USA, between 29 July and 7 August 2020. As a vaccine, Ad26.COV2.S was a replication-incompetent adenovirus type 26 vector that expressed a prefusion-stabilized SARS-CoV-2 spike protein derived from the original Wuhan strain.

Recombination connected TRBV20-1 to TRBJ2-1; 8 nucleotides in the junction match TRBD1. The specimen comprised peripheral blood, sampled in a trial of Ad26.COV2.S vaccine versus placebo. The TCR originated in a person between 18 and 65 years old who received the Ad26.COV2.S COVID-19 vaccine or a placebo. The CDR3 region reads CSATRTGSQFF. The base sequence is TGCAGTGCTACAAGGACAGGGTCGCAGTTCTTC.